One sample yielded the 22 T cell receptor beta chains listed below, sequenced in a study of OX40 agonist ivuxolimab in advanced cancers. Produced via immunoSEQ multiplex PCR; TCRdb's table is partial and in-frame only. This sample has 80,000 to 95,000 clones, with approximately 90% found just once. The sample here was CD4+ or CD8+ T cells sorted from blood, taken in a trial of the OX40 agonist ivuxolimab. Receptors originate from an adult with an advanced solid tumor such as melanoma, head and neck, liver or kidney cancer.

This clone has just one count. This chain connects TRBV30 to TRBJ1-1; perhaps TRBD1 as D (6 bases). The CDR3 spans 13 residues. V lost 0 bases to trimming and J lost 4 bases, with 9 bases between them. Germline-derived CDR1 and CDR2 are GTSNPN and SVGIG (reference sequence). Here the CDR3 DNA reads TGTGCCTGGAGTGTAGGGGGTGCCACTGAAGCTTTCTTT. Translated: CAWSVGGATEAFF.

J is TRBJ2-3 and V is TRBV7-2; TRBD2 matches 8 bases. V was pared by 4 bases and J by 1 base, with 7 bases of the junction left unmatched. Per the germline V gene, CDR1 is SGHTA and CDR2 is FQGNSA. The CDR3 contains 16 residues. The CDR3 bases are TGTGCCAGCAGCTACGCGGGGGGAGGGGGCACAGATACGCAGTATTTT. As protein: CASSYAGGGGTDTQYF.

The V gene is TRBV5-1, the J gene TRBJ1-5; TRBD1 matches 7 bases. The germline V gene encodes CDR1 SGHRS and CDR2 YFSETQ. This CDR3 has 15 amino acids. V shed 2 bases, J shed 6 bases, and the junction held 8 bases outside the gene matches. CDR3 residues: CASSLGQGGTQPQHF. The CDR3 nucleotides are TGCGCCAGCAGCTTAGGGCAGGGGGGAACTCAGCCCCAGCATTTT.

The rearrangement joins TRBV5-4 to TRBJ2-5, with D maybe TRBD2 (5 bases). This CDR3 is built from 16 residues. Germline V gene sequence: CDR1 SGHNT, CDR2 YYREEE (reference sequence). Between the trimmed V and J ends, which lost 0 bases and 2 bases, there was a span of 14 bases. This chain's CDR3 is CASSLGASHRQETQYF. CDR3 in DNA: TGTGCCAGCAGCTTGGGTGCTAGCCACCGACAAGAGACCCAGTACTTC.

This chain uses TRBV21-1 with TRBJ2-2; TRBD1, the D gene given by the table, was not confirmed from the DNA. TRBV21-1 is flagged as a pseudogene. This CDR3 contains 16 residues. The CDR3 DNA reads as TGTGCCAGCAGCAAAGGGGGCAGTAGGGGGCCCGGGGAGCTGTTTTTT. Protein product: CASSKGGSRGPGELFF.

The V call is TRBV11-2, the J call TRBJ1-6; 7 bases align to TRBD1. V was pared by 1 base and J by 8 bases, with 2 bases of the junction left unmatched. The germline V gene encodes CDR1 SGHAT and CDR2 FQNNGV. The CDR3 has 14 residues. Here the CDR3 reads CASSLAGGYSPLHF. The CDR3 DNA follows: TGTGCCAGCAGCTTAGCAGGGGGTTATTCACCCCTCCACTTT.

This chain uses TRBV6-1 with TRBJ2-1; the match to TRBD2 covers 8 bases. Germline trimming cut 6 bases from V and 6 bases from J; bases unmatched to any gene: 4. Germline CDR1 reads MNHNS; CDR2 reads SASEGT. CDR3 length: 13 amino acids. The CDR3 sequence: CASRLTSVNEQFF. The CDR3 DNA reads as TGTGCCAGCAGATTGACTAGCGTCAATGAGCAGTTCTTC.

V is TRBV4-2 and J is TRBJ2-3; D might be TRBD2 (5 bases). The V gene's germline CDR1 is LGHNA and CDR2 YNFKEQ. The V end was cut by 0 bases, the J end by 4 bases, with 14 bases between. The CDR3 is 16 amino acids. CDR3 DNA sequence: TGTGCCAGCAGCCAAGAAGGGCCCGGAGGCGCAGATACGCAGTATTTT. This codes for CASSQEGPGGADTQYF.

The chain's CDR3 is CATSRYQEKVGYTF. The DNA for the CDR3 is TGTGCCACCAGCAGGTATCAGGAAAAGGTTGGCTACACCTTC. The chain combines TRBV15 with TRBJ1-2; D not certain. Trimming cost V 3 bases and J 7 bases, with 15 bases left between them. CDR3 length: 14 amino acids. Germline values: CDR1 LNHNV, CDR2 YYDKDF (reference sequence).

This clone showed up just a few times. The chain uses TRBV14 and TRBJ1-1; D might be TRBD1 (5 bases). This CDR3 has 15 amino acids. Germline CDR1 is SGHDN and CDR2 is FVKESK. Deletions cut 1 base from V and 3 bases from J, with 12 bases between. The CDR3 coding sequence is TGTGCCAGCAGCCAAGGCAACAGGATGGACACTGAAGCTTTCTTT. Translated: CASSQGNRMDTEAFF.

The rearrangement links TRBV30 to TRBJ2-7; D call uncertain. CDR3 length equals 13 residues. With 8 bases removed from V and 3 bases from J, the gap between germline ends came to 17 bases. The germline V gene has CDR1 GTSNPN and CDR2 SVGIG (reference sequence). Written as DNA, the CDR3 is TGTGCCCTTAAGCCCGGCCTTCGCTACGAGCAGTACTTC. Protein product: CALKPGLRYEQYF. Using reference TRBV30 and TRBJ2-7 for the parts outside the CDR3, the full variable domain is SQTIHQWPATLVQPVGSPLSLECTVEGTSNPNLYWYRQAAGRGLQLLFYSVGIGQISSEVPQNLSASRPQDRQFILSSKKLLLSDSGFYLCALKPGLRYEQYFGPGTRLTVT.

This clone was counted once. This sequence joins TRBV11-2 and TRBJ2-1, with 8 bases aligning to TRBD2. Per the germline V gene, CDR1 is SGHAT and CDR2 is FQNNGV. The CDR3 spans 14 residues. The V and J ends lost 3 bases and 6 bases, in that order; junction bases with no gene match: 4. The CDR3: CASSFSGESNEQFF. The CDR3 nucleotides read TGTGCCAGCAGCTTTAGCGGGGAGTCCAATGAGCAGTTCTTC.

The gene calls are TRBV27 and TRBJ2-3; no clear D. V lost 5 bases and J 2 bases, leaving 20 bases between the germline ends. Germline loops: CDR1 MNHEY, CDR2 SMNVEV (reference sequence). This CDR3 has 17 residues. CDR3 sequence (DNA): TGTGCCAGCAGTCCCCGATCAAACCCCCTTTCCACAGATACGCAGTATTTT. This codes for CASSPRSNPLSTDTQYF.

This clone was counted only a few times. The CDR3 is CASSPLAPHDGELFF. In DNA, the CDR3 is TGTGCCAGCTCACCCCTTGCACCCCATGACGGGGAGCTGTTTTTT. The chain recombines TRBV18 with TRBJ2-2; D is unresolved. V lost 3 bases and J lost 7, with 15 bases in between. This CDR3 region has 15 residues. Germline V gene sequence: CDR1 KGHSH, CDR2 LQKENI.

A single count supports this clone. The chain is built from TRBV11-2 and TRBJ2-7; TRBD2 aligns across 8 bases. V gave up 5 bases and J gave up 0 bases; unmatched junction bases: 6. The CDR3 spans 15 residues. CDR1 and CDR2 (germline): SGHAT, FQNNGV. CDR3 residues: CASSLVAGSSYEQYF. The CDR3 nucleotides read TGTGCCAGCAGCCTAGTAGCGGGGAGCTCCTACGAGCAGTACTTC.

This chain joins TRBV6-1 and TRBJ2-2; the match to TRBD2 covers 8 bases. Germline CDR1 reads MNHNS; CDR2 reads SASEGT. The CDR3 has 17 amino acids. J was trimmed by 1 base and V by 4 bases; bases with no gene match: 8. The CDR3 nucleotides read TGTGCCAGCAGTGGACCCTTAGCGGGAATGAACACCGGGGAGCTGTTTTTT. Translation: CASSGPLAGMNTGELFF.

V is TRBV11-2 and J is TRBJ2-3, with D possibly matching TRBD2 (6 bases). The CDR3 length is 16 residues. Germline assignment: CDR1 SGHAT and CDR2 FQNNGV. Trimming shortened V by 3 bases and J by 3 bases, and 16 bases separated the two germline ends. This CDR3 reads CASSFWGVVGTDTQYF. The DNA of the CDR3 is TGTGCCAGCAGCTTTTGGGGGGTTGTGGGGACAGATACGCAGTATTTT.

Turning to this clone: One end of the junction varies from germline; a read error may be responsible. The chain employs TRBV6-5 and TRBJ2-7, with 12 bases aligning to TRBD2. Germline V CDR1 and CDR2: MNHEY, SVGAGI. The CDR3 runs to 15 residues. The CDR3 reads CARSSLAGGPYEQYF. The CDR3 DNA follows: TGTGCCCGCAGCTCCCTAGCGGGAGGGCCATACGAGCAGTACTTC.

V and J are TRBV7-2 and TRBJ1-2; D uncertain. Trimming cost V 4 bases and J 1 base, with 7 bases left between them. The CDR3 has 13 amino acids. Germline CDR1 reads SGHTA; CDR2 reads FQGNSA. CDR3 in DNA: TGTGCCAGCAGCTCCCAGATTAACTATGGCTACACCTTC. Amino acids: CASSSQINYGYTF.

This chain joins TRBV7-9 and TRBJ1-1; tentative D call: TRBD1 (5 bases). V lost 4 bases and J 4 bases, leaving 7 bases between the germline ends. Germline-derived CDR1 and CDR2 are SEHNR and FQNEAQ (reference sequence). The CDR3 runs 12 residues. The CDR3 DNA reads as TGTGCCAGCAGCTCAACAGGCACTGAAGCTTTCTTT. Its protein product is CASSSTGTEAFF.

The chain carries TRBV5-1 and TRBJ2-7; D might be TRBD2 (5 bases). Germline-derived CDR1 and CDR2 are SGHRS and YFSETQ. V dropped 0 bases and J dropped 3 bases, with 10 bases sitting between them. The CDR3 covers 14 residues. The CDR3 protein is CASSLGGDLYEQYF. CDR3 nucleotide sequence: TGCGCCAGCAGCTTGGGGGGAGACCTCTACGAGCAGTACTTC.

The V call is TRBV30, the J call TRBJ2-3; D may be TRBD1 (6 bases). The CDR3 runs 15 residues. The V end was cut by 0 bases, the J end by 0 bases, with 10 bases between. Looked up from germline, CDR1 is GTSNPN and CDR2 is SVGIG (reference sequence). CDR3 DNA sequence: TGTGCCTGGAGTGTACAGGGTCTAAGCACAGATACGCAGTATTTT. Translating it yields CAWSVQGLSTDTQYF.